The present T cell receptor beta chain was sequenced within a study of cytomegalovirus exposure and HLA in healthy donors. PCR used 60 Vbeta primers and 13 Jbeta primers. The assay was immunoSEQ multiplex PCR, and TCRdb's table has in-frame clones only and misses some. This table has fewer than 250,000 clones, 65% to 80% appearing once. This clone was counted between two and nine times. Its specificity is unknown. General study points: TCR beta chains numbering 164 were designated cytomegalovirus-associated.

This TCR came from a young man in good health and CMV-seropositive. The sample consisted of PBMCs.

The CDR3 loop is CASRTSGASTDTQYF. For the CDR3, the DNA is TGTGCCAGCAGGACTAGCGGGGCTAGCACAGATACGCAGTATTTT. The chain carries TRBV6-5 and TRBJ2-3; TRBD2 agrees at 11 bases. Germline assignment: CDR1 MNHEY and CDR2 SVGAGI. The CDR3 is made up of 15 amino acids. The J segment lost 0 bases and the V segment lost 6 bases, leaving 2 bases of the junction unmatched.